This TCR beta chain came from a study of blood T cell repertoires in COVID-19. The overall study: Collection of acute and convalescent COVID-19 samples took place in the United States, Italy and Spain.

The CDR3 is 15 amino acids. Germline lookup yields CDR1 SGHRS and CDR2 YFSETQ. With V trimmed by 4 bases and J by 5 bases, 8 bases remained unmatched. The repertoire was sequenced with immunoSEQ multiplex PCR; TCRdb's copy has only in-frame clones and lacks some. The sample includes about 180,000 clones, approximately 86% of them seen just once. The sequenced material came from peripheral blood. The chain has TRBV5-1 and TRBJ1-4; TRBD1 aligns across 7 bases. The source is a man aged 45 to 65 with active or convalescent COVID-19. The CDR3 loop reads CASSPTGQQNEKLFF. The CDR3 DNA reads TGCGCCAGCAGCCCAACGGGACAGCAGAATGAAAAACTGTTTTTT.